This T cell receptor beta chain was documented in a study of neurological immune-mediated disorders (dated by TCRdb to about 2019). For context, the study as a whole: Using UMI-based sequencing, the study compared peripheral blood TCR-beta repertoires from patients with HTLV-I-associated myelopathy (HAM/TSP), patients with multiple sclerosis, and healthy controls. The 106 TCR-beta libraries covered PBMC samples along with longitudinal samples, technical triplicates, and paired sorted CD4+ and CD8+ T-cell subsets. The cohort included about 70 subjects: about 15 with HAM/TSP, about 34 with multiple sclerosis, and around 20 healthy controls.

cDNA was synthesized by template-switch 5'RACE using a primer carrying a 10-nucleotide random unique molecular identifier by which each TCR transcript was tagged. Over 200 million TCR-beta sequences, covering 15-18 subjects, were produced in each sequencing run. Total RNA was extracted with the RNeasy kit. The KAPA Real-time Library Amplification kit was used to amplify TCR-beta VDJ regions with primers targeting the TCR constant region and the 5'RACE anchor. Sample indexes and Illumina adaptors were added in a first PCR, after which library yield was increased in a second PCR. After purification with Ampure beads, the TCR product of roughly 650 bp was size-selected on a 2% E-gel SizeSelection system. Before pooling, library quality was checked on a Bioanalyzer, concentration was measured with Qubit, and libraries were quantified with the Kapa Library Quantification kit. An Illumina HiSeq 2500 was used to sequence the libraries paired-end at 2 x 150 bp. To increase sequence diversity, about 23-30% phiX was spiked into each library pool. In the paper's pipeline: The UMI-based MiGEC pipeline processed quality-filtered reads and removed over 75% of raw TCR sequences during error correction. VDJ genes were aligned to IMGT germline references, and clonotypes were defined by unique CDR3 amino acid sequence plus V-J genes. VDJtools evaluated clonal expansion, Shannon diversity and CDR3 relatedness (CalcPairwiseDistances, ClusterSamples); CLCbio workbench built phylogenetic trees. Using coefficient-of-variation modelling across technical triplicates, the study counted a clone as expanded if it had at least 8 unique UMIs. TCRdb's own reprocessing of the public reads used fastp at Q25 and MiXCR and kept productive beta chains. Rows merge per CDR3 protein into single entries with the most common DNA and genes. TCRdb, not the authors, supplied the V and J calls. Recorded for this sample are tens of thousands of distinct CDR3 sequences; around 6% of them occurred a single time. The ten largest clonotypes hold about 0.5% of the sample.

This clonotype occurred many times. Its binding antigen is unknown. No qualities accompany the bases; no much larger clone lies one base away. The healthy controls were volunteers from a blood bank in Maryland, USA. For sorted-subset TCR libraries, some 950,000 sorted CD4+ or CD8+ T cells were used. PBMCs were separated from peripheral blood using Ficoll-Hypaque density gradient centrifugation and then cryopreserved in liquid nitrogen. The study also sequenced paired sorted CD4+ and CD8+ subsets from healthy controls, HAM/TSP patients and MS patients. Points the paper makes about the study in general: Across subjects, expanded clones never shared an identical CDR3 amino acid sequence, which suggests that the TCR-beta repertoires in every group were private. TCR clonal expansion was highest in HAM/TSP patients and lowest in MS patients, with MS patients falling below even healthy controls.

The V and J ends are trimmed by 4 bases and 8 bases, leaving 12 bases between them. The CDR3 contains 14 residues, cysteine and phenylalanine counted. Only the CDR3 portion is preserved as DNA: 42 bases, with reading frame beginning at the first base. For CDR1 and CDR2, the germline V gene lists SNHLY and FYNNEI. The material sequenced was CD4+ T cells from blood. The receptor comes from a woman in her 40s in good health. The sequence links TRBV2 to TRBJ1-6; no D gene call is confident. The DNA sequence is given as TGTGCCAGCAGTGTTCAAGGACGGGATTCACCCCTCCACTTT. The translation is CASSVQGRDSPLHF. Where the CDR3 stops, the reference TRBV2 and TRBJ1-6 genes take over; the full variable domain is EPEVTQTPSHQVTQMGQEVILRCVPISNHLYFYWYRQILGQKVEFLVSFYNNEISEKSEIFDDQFSVERPDGSNFTLKIRSTKLEDSAMYFCASSVQGRDSPLHFGNGTRLTVT.